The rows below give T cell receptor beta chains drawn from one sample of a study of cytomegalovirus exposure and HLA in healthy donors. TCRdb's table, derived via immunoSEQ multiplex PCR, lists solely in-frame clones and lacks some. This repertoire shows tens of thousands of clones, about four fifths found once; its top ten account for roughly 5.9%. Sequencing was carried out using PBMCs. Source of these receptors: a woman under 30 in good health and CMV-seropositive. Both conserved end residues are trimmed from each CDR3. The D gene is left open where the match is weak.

CDR3: ASSLTGSRPNNEQF
D: -
V: TRBV5-1
J: TRBJ2-1

CDR3: ASSLASYNEQF
D: -
V: TRBV7-2
J: TRBJ2-1

CDR3: ASSLASGTTGEKLF
D: -
V: TRBV7-6
J: TRBJ1-4

CDR3: AWSVRYGNQPQH
D: -
V: TRBV30
J: TRBJ1-5

CDR3: ASSLAEGIYYEQY
D: -
V: TRBV7-9
J: TRBJ2-7

CDR3: ASSQVMGSKYNEQF
D: -
V: TRBV4-1
J: TRBJ2-1

CDR3: ASSVSGPPYNEQF
D: TRBD2
V: TRBV7-6
J: TRBJ2-1

CDR3: ASSDRGLRGNTIY
D: TRBD1
V: TRBV25-1
J: TRBJ1-3

CDR3: ASGVRLAGNEQF
D: TRBD2
V: TRBV12-5
J: TRBJ2-1

CDR3: AISDRADQPQH
D: -
V: TRBV19
J: TRBJ1-5

CDR3: ASSGSGRSDNQPQH
D: -
V: TRBV5-1
J: TRBJ1-5

CDR3: ASSGGSGTYNEQF
D: TRBD2
V: TRBV5-5
J: TRBJ2-1

CDR3: ASSQKAGTGEETQY
D: TRBD1
V: TRBV4-1
J: TRBJ2-5

CDR3: ASSTGTGYGYT
D: TRBD1
V: TRBV2
J: TRBJ1-2

CDR3: ASSTGQGFGLDQETQY
D: TRBD2
V: TRBV30
J: TRBJ2-5

CDR3: ASSESPSGGAADTQY
D: TRBD2
V: TRBV25-1
J: TRBJ2-3

CDR3: ASSLPGQGLYSYNEQF
D: TRBD1
V: TRBV13
J: TRBJ2-1

CDR3: ASSQGISGGDQETQY
D: TRBD2
V: TRBV4-1
J: TRBJ2-5

CDR3: ASSYRGLDQPEQY
D: -
V: TRBV6-6
J: TRBJ2-7

CDR3: ASSAGTGGSGANVLT
D: TRBD1
V: TRBV5-1
J: TRBJ2-6

CDR3: ASSETGRAF
D: TRBD1
V: TRBV5-1
J: TRBJ1-1

CDR3: ASNVGGPSGANVLT
D: -
V: TRBV2
J: TRBJ2-6

CDR3: SGQLTGDTEAF
D: TRBD1
V: TRBV29-1
J: TRBJ1-1

CDR3: ASSVIGRGYQETQY
D: -
V: TRBV9
J: TRBJ2-5

CDR3: ASSQDYGNTIY
D: -
V: TRBV5-5
J: TRBJ1-3